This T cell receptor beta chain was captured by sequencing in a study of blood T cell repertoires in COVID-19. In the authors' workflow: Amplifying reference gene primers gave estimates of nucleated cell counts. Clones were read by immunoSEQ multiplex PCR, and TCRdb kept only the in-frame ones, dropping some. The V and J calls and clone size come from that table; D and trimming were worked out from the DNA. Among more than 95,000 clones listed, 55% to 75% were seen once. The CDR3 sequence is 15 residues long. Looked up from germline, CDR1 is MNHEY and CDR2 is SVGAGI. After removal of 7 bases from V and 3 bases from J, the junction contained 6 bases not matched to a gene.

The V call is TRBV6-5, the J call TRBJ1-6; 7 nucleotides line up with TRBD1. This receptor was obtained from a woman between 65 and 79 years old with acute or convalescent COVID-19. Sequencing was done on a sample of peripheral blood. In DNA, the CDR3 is TGTGCCAGCAAGTCAGGGACAGACTATAATTCACCCCTCCACTTT. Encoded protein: CASKSGTDYNSPLHF.